The 4 T cell receptor beta chains reported below all come from one sample, sequenced in a study of CD8+CD57+ T cells in acquired aplastic anemia. The sequenced patients had an expansion of CD8+CD57+ cells seen by flow cytometry. Genomic DNA provided the template from which TCR beta VDJ and CDR3 profiles were obtained. TCRdb called the reads again in MiXCR, with one record for every CDR3 protein. This table has more than 250,000 distinct CDR3 sequences, less than 85% appearing once. Sequences were obtained from sorted CD4+, CD8+, or CD8+CD57+ T cells (not recorded which) from PBMCs. Receptors originate from a human donor with aplastic anemia.

The rearrangement joins TRBV20-1 to TRBJ2-7, with D maybe TRBD1 (6 bases). The CDR3 is 16 residues long. The germline CDR1 and CDR2 sequences are DFQATT and SNEGSKA (reference sequence). V was clipped by 6 bases and J by 2 bases, with 23 bases between them. The CDR3 here is CSAPRPLRDNTYEQYF. CDR3 in DNA: TGCAGTGCCCCACGTCCTCTCCGGGACAACACCTACGAGCAGTACTTC.

The chain has TRBV10-2 and TRBJ2-3; 11 bases are shared with TRBD2. The V segment lost 6 bases and the J segment 1 base; nucleotides outside the gene matches: 6. The germline V gene has CDR1 WSHSY and CDR2 SAAADI. The CDR3 totals 16 residues. For the CDR3, the DNA is TGCGCCAGCAGGGGTAGCGGGAGGGTTGGCACAGATACGCAGTATTTT. Its translation is CASRGSGRVGTDTQYF.

The chain joins TRBV19 to TRBJ1-5, with D perhaps matching TRBD1 (6 bases). This CDR3 is 19 amino acids long. Trimming took off 2 bases at V and 5 bases at J, with 25 bases between the two ends. CDR1 and CDR2 (germline): LNHDA, SQIVND (reference sequence). The CDR3 reads CASSIFRRMEGGKDQPQHF. In DNA, the CDR3 is TGTGCCAGTAGTATATTTCGGCGTATGGAGGGGGGTAAGGATCAGCCCCAGCATTTT.

This sequence joins TRBV24-1 and TRBJ2-5; either TRBD1 or TRBD2 may supply D (5 bases each). This CDR3 region has 14 residues. CDR1 and CDR2 from the germline V gene are KGHDR and SFDVKD. Trimming removed 4 bases from V and 7 bases from J, with 15 bases in between. The CDR3 here is CATSEGTHLGTQYF. CDR3 bases: TGTGCCACCAGTGAAGGGACCCACTTAGGGACCCAGTACTTC.